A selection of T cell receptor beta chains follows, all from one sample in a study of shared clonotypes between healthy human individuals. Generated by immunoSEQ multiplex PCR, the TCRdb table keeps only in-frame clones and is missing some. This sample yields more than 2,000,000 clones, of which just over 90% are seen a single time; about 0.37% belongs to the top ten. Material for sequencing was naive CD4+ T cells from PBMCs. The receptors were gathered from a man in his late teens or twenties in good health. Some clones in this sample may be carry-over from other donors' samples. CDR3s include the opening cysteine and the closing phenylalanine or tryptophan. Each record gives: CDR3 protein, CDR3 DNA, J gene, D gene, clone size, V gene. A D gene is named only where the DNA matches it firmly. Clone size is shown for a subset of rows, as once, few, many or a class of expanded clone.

CDR3: CASSAGVNYGYTF; DNA: TGTGCCAGCAGCGCCGGGGTTAACTATGGCTACACCTTC; J: TRBJ1-2; D: NA; size: NA; V: TRBV7-9
CDR3: CASSQRTGGNYEQYF; DNA: TGCGCCAGCAGCCAGAGGACAGGGGGCAATTACGAGCAGTACTTC; J: TRBJ2-7; D: TRBD1; size: NA; V: TRBV4-3
CDR3: CASSYRESNQPQHF; DNA: TGTGCCAGCAGTTACAGGGAAAGCAATCAGCCCCAGCATTTT; J: TRBJ1-5; D: NA; size: NA; V: TRBV6-6
CDR3: CASSPTEGENTEAFF; DNA: TGTGCCAGCAGCCCCACCGAGGGGGAGAACACTGAAGCTTTCTTT; J: TRBJ1-1; D: NA; size: NA; V: TRBV11-2
CDR3: CASSTTANTEAFF; DNA: TGTGCCAGCAGTACAACAGCGAACACTGAAGCTTTCTTT; J: TRBJ1-1; D: NA; size: NA; V: TRBV6-6
CDR3: CASSPGQGREETQYF; DNA: TGTGCCAGCAGCCCCGGACAGGGGAGGGAGGAGACCCAGTACTTC; J: TRBJ2-5; D: TRBD1; size: NA; V: TRBV7-6
CDR3: CASSSGTKYQETQYF; DNA: TGCGCCAGCAGCTCCGGGACAAAGTACCAAGAGACCCAGTACTTC; J: TRBJ2-5; D: NA; size: NA; V: TRBV5-1
CDR3: CASSPTDTQYF; DNA: TGTGCCAGCTCCCCCACGGATACGCAGTATTTT; J: TRBJ2-3; D: NA; size: NA; V: TRBV18
CDR3: CASSVGIAGYNEQFF; DNA: TGTGCCAGCAGCGTGGGAATAGCGGGTTACAATGAGCAGTTCTTC; J: TRBJ2-1; D: TRBD2; size: NA; V: TRBV9
CDR3: CASSLLDRPNNEQFF; DNA: TGTGCCAGCAGCTTGCTGGACAGGCCAAACAATGAGCAGTTCTTC; J: TRBJ2-1; D: TRBD1; size: NA; V: TRBV5-6
CDR3: CASSAYPGAYEQYF; DNA: TGTGCCAGCAGCGCCTATCCGGGGGCCTACGAGCAGTACTTC; J: TRBJ2-7; D: NA; size: NA; V: TRBV2
CDR3: CASSEGGGPSTDTQYF; DNA: TGTGCCAGCAGTGAAGGGGGAGGGCCCAGCACAGATACGCAGTATTTT; J: TRBJ2-3; D: TRBD2; size: NA; V: TRBV6-1
CDR3: CASSPSREGFEQYF; DNA: TGTGCCAGCAGCCCCTCCCGGGAGGGCTTCGAGCAGTACTTC; J: TRBJ2-7; D: TRBD2; size: once; V: TRBV7-3
CDR3: CASTTRGLAGAFDYNEQFF; DNA: TGTGCCAGCACCACAAGGGGCCTAGCGGGAGCTTTTGACTACAATGAGCAGTTCTTC; J: TRBJ2-1; D: TRBD2; size: NA; V: TRBV4-2
CDR3: CASSVGTSGSFTGELFF; DNA: TGTGCCAGCAGCGTAGGGACTAGCGGGAGTTTCACCGGGGAGCTGTTTTTT; J: TRBJ2-2; D: TRBD2; size: NA; V: TRBV9